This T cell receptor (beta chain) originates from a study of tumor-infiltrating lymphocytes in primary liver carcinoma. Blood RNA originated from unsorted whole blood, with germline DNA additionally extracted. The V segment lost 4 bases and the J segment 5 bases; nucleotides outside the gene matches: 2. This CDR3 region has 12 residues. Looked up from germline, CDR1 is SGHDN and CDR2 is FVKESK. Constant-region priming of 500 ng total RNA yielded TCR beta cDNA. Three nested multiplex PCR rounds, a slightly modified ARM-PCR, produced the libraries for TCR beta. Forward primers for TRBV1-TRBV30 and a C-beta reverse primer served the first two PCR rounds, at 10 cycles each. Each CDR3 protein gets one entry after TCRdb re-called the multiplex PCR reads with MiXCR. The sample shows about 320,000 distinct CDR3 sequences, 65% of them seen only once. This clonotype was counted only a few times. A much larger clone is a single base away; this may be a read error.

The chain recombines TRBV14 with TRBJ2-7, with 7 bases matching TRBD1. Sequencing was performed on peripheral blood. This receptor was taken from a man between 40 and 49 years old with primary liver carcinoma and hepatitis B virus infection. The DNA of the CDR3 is TGTGCCAGCAGCCCGACAGGGAACGAGCAGTACTTC. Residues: CASSPTGNEQYF. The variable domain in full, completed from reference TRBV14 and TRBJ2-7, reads EAGVTQFPSHSVIEKGQTVTLRCDPISGHDNLYWYRRVMGKEIKFLLHFVKESKQDESGMPNNRFLAERTGGTYSTLKVQPAELEDSGVYFCASSPTGNEQYFGPGTRLTVT.